This T cell receptor (beta chain) was sequenced during a study of T cells in narcolepsy. Regarding this clone: The antigen is unknown.

Findings of the study overall: Healthy controls reportedly lacked the autoreactive clonotypes serially found in patients' blood.

The CDR3 is made up of 15 amino acids. Germline V gives CDR1 SGHRS, CDR2 YFSETQ. V lost 4 bases to trimming and J lost 4 bases; unmatched junction nucleotides: 10. TCRdb keeps only in-frame clones here, not all; method: immunoSEQ multiplex PCR. The sample lists tens of thousands of clones; about 90% were seen once. This sequence originates from a human donor in good health. Sequenced sample: memory (CD45RA-) CD4+ T cells from blood. This chain joins TRBV5-1 and TRBJ1-2; 7 positions agree with TRBD1. CDR3 residues: CASSAQQGTSYGYTF. In DNA form, the CDR3 reads TGCGCCAGCAGCGCTCAACAGGGGACGAGCTATGGCTACACCTTC.